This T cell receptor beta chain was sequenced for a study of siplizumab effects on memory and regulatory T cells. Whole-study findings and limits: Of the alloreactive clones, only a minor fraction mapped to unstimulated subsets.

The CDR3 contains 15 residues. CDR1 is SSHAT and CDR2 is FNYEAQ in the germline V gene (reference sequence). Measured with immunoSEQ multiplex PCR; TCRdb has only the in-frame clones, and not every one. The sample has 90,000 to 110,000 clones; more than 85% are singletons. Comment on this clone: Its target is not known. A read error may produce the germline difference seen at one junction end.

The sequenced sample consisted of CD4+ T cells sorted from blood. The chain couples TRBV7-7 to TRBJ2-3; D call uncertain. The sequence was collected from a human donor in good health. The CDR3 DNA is TGTGCTAGCAGCTTAAGTGATATTGGCACAGATACGCAGTATTTT. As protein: CASSLSDIGTDTQYF. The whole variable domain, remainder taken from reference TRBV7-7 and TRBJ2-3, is GAGVSQSPRYKVTKRGQDVTLRCDPISSHATLYWYQQALGQGPEFLTYFNYEAQPDKSGLPSDRFSAERPEGSISTLTIQRTEQRDSAMYRCASSLSDIGTDTQYFGPGTRLTVL.